What follows are 6 T cell receptor beta chains derived from one specimen sequenced in a study of graft-versus-host responses after intestinal transplantation. Sequencing used immunoSEQ multiplex PCR; TCRdb keeps in-frame clones, though not all of them. The table records about 85,000 clones, roughly 80% of them present only once. The antigens of these receptors remain unknown. Sequenced here: unstimulated CD4+ T cells sorted from spleen or lymph node cells, sampled before intestinal transplant. Receptor source: a human donor who received an intestinal transplant.

The chain carries TRBV29-1 and TRBJ1-1; 7 nucleotides align to TRBD1. Losses at the gene ends were 5 bases for V and 5 bases for J; bases not matched to a gene: 5. The CDR3 runs to 12 residues. CDR1 and CDR2 from the germline V gene are SQVTM and ANQGSEA. The DNA of the CDR3 is TGCAGCGTTACAGGGGCCGGAACTGAAGCTTTCTTT. This encodes CSVTGAGTEAFF.

The chain carries TRBV7-2 and TRBJ2-7; TRBD1 matches at 9 bases. J gave up 6 bases and V 5 bases, and 8 bases lay outside the gene matches. The length of the CDR3 is 14 residues. Germline V gene sequence: CDR1 SGHTA, CDR2 FQGNSA. CDR3 bases: TGTGCCAGCAGCCCGGGGACAGGGCTCGGCGAGCAGTACTTC. It is translated as CASSPGTGLGEQYF.

The chain links TRBV6-5 to TRBJ1-2; 7 nucleotides align to TRBD1. CDR3 length: 13 amino acids. With V trimmed by 6 bases and J by 5 bases, 6 bases remained unmatched. CDR1 is MNHEY, CDR2 SVGAGI, per germline. CDR3 sequence reads: CASRVDRLYGYTF. The CDR3 nucleotides are TGTGCCAGCAGGGTGGACAGGTTGTATGGCTACACCTTC.

The chain joins TRBV27 to TRBJ2-1; D perhaps matches TRBD1 (5 bases). V lost 5 bases and J 1 base, leaving 9 bases between the germline ends. Germline CDR1 MNHEY, CDR2 SMNVEV (reference sequence). CDR3 size: 14 residues. CDR3 nucleotide sequence: TGTGCCAGCAGTACAGACAGATCCTACAATGAGCAGTTCTTC. This encodes CASSTDRSYNEQFF.

The sample holds a few counts of this clone. The chain joins TRBV7-9 to TRBJ2-7, with 7 positions matching TRBD1. Trimming cost V 4 bases and J 5 bases; bases outside gene matches: 5. Germline V gene data show CDR1 as SEHNR and CDR2 as FQNEAQ (reference sequence). The CDR3 is 13 residues long. This CDR3 reads CASSSQGSHEQYF. CDR3 DNA sequence: TGTGCCAGCAGCTCACAGGGGAGCCACGAGCAGTACTTC.

The rearrangement links TRBV10-3 to TRBJ1-3; 7 bases are shared with TRBD1. This CDR3 is 14 amino acids long. Germline CDR1 ENHRY, CDR2 SYGVKD. V shed 3 bases and J 3 bases; nucleotides not matched to a gene: 2. CDR3 in DNA: TGTGCCATCAGTGACTCAGGGGGTGGAAACACCATATATTTT. Its protein is CAISDSGGGNTIYF.